The 27 T cell receptor beta chains in this list originate from one sample, sequenced in a study of Ad26.COV2.S vaccination and SARS-CoV-2 variants. Specified treatment: around 19 received Ad26.COV2.S at low or high dose, single or two shots; about 5 received placebo; per-sample allocation not given. It was on day 63 after the first vaccine or placebo injection that samples were taken. Only in-frame clones appear in the TCRdb table, and some are missing; sequencing was by immunoSEQ multiplex PCR. Among 450,000 to 550,000 clones listed, roughly nine tenths were seen once. Sequencing used peripheral blood, obtained in a trial of Ad26.COV2.S vaccine versus placebo. These receptors were obtained from a person aged 18-60 years who received the Ad26.COV2.S COVID-19 vaccine or a placebo.

The chain uses TRBV28 and TRBJ1-4; D is ambiguous. Germline assignment: CDR1 MDHEN and CDR2 SYDVKM. V gave up 5 bases and J gave up 4 bases, with 11 bases separating them. The CDR3 contains 14 residues. CDR3 sequence: CASSPPDGNEKLFF. CDR3 DNA sequence: TGTGCCAGCAGTCCGCCCGACGGTAATGAAAAACTGTTTTTT.

The chain links TRBV4-1 to TRBJ1-5; 8 bases are a match to TRBD1. The CDR3 has 15 amino acids. V shed 3 bases and J 1 base; nucleotides not matched to a gene: 2. Germline CDR1 reads MGHRA; CDR2 reads YSYEKL. CDR3 nucleotides: TGCGCCAGCAGCCAGCGGGACAGGAGCAATCAGCCCCAGCATTTT. Translation gives CASSQRDRSNQPQHF.

The rearrangement links TRBV7-6 to TRBJ1-1, with D hard to call. CDR1 SGHVS and CDR2 FNYEAQ come from the germline V gene. V lost 2 bases and J 6 bases, leaving 13 bases between the germline ends. The CDR3 totals 14 residues. For the CDR3, the DNA is TGTGCCAGCAGCTTACAAGAGGTTGGGGCTGAAGCTTTCTTT. Encoded protein: CASSLQEVGAEAFF.

The chain recombines TRBV19 with TRBJ2-2; D is unclear. This CDR3 has 14 amino acids. Trimming removed 3 bases from V and 1 base from J, with 6 bases in between. Per the germline V gene, CDR1 is LNHDA and CDR2 is SQIVND (reference sequence). CDR3 loop: CASSMAGNTGELFF. CDR3 bases: TGTGCCAGTAGTATGGCCGGGAACACCGGGGAGCTGTTTTTT.

This clone was recorded once. The V and J genes are TRBV5-1 and TRBJ2-1; the D is unclear. V lost 4 bases, J lost 5 bases, and 10 bases lay in between. The germline CDR1 and CDR2 sequences are SGHRS and YFSETQ. The CDR3 totals 13 residues. The CDR3 reads CASSLNTNNEQFF. In DNA form, the CDR3 reads TGCGCCAGCAGCCTGAACACAAACAATGAGCAGTTCTTC.

The chain carries TRBV5-8 and TRBJ1-5, with 7 bases lining up with TRBD1. The CDR3 is 17 amino acids. Germline V gene sequence: CDR1 SGHTS, CDR2 YDEGEE. The J segment lost 0 bases and the V segment lost 0 bases, leaving 6 bases of the junction unmatched. The CDR3 spells CASSLDRGQLSNQPQHF. Here the CDR3 DNA reads TGTGCCAGCAGCTTGGACAGGGGCCAACTTAGCAATCAGCCCCAGCATTTT.

This clone was counted once. The genes are TRBV3-1 (or the pseudogene TRBV3-2) and TRBJ1-1; D perhaps matches TRBD1 (6 bases). Germline V gene sequence: CDR1 LGHDT, CDR2 YNNKEL (reference sequence). The V gene lost 4 bases and the J gene lost 3 bases, with 15 bases spanning the gap. The CDR3 is 15 residues long. Here the CDR3 reads CASSLYREEYTEAFF. CDR3 bases: TGTGCCAGCAGCCTCTACAGGGAGGAATACACTGAAGCTTTCTTT.

The CDR3 sequence: CASSTARKETQYF. The CDR3 DNA reads TGTGCCAGCAGCACGGCTAGAAAGGAGACCCAGTACTTC. V is TRBV5-4 and J is TRBJ2-5; D uncertain. The germline CDR1 and CDR2 sequences are SGHNT and YYREEE (reference sequence). Trimming took 4 bases from V and 5 from J, leaving 12 bases between them. CDR3 length equals 13 residues.

V usage is TRBV5-4 and J usage is TRBJ2-3, with TRBD2 matching over 7 bases. The CDR3 sequence is 15 residues long. The V gene end was trimmed by 4 bases and the J gene end by 0 bases; junction bases not matched to a gene: 5. Germline V lookup: CDR1 SGHNT, CDR2 YYREEE (reference sequence). CDR3 in amino acids: CASSRASGSTDTQYF. Here the CDR3 DNA reads TGTGCCAGCAGCCGTGCTAGCGGTAGCACAGATACGCAGTATTTT. Based on the CDR3 plus reference TRBV5-4 and TRBJ2-3, the full variable domain is ETGVTQSPTHLIKTRGQQVTLRCSSQSGHNTVSWYQQALGQGPQFIFQYYREEENGRGNFPPRFSGLQFPNYSSELNVNALELDDSALYLCASSRASGSTDTQYFGPGTRLTVL.

The gene calls are TRBV28 and TRBJ1-5; perhaps TRBD1 as D (5 bases). This CDR3 has 17 residues. Deletions cut 5 bases from V and 2 bases from J, with 19 bases between. Germline CDR1 MDHEN, CDR2 SYDVKM. The CDR3 nucleotides read TGTGCCAGCAGTCTATCATTAGGGGTACGGGGCAATCAGCCCCAGCATTTT. Encoded protein: CASSLSLGVRGNQPQHF.

The gene calls are TRBV2 and TRBJ2-3; 8 bases are shared with TRBD2. The V and J ends lost 6 bases and 3 bases, in that order; junction bases with no gene match: 5. Looked up from germline, CDR1 is SNHLY and CDR2 is FYNNEI. The CDR3 spans 14 residues. Here the CDR3 reads CASRIAGRTDTQYF. In DNA, the CDR3 is TGTGCCAGCAGAATAGCGGGGAGGACAGATACGCAGTATTTT.

V gene TRBV27 combines with J gene TRBJ2-5; TRBD2 might be the D (5 bases). Per the germline V gene, CDR1 is MNHEY and CDR2 is SMNVEV (reference sequence). The CDR3 totals 13 residues. V was pared by 6 bases and J by 2 bases, with 10 bases between. The CDR3 spells CASRGWEQETQYF. In DNA, the CDR3 is TGTGCCAGCAGGGGGTGGGAGCAAGAGACCCAGTACTTC.

V and J are TRBV7-3 and TRBJ1-5; D is undetermined. Germline assignment: CDR1 SGHTA and CDR2 FQGTGA. The CDR3 is 13 amino acids. Between the trimmed V and J ends, which lost 1 base and 6 bases, there was a span of 7 bases. The CDR3 region is CASSLRSGQPQHF. CDR3 DNA sequence: TGTGCCAGCAGCTTAAGGAGTGGTCAGCCCCAGCATTTT. Variable domain in full (rest from reference TRBV7-3 and TRBJ1-5): GAGVSQTPSNKVTEKGKYVELRCDPISGHTALYWYRQSLGQGPEFLIYFQGTGAADDSGLPNDRFFAVRPEGSVSTLKIQRTERGDSAVYLCASSLRSGQPQHFGDGTRLSIL.

The chain links TRBV6-1 to TRBJ2-1; D is unclear. Per germline, CDR1 MNHNS and CDR2 SASEGT. Trimming left V 1 base short and J 6 bases short, with 16 bases between. The CDR3 has 16 amino acids. CDR3 coding DNA: TGTGCCAGCAGTGAAGGGACCTCCCGAGGTTTCAATGAGCAGTTCTTC. Translation gives CASSEGTSRGFNEQFF.

The V call is TRBV4-3, the J call TRBJ2-1, with TRBD2 matching 8 bases. CDR3 size: 19 residues. The V gene end was trimmed by 1 base and the J gene end by 0 bases; junction bases not matched to a gene: 11. Germline CDR1 reads LGHNA; CDR2 reads YSLEER. CDR3 nucleotides: TGCGCCAGCAGCCAAGTTTTCGGGAGGGTAACCTACTCCTACAATGAGCAGTTCTTC. Its protein is CASSQVFGRVTYSYNEQFF.

The chain uses TRBV19 and TRBJ2-1; 7 nucleotides agree with TRBD1. The junction had 3 bases not matched to a gene; V was cut back by 2 bases and J by 2 bases. Per the germline V gene, CDR1 is LNHDA and CDR2 is SQIVND (reference sequence). This CDR3 is built from 15 residues. The CDR3 sequence is CASSIRQGPYNEQFF. The DNA for the CDR3 is TGTGCCAGTAGTATACGACAGGGTCCCTACAATGAGCAGTTCTTC.

The chain carries TRBV30 and TRBJ1-2; TRBD1 might be the D (6 bases). There are 15 residues in the CDR3. Trimming removed 8 bases at V and 6 bases at J, with 25 bases between. Germline values: CDR1 GTSNPN, CDR2 SVGIG (reference sequence). The CDR3 DNA sequence: TGTGCCGGTAATAAACAGGGCCTCGTCGGAGATGGCTACACCTTC. Translated, it gives CAGNKQGLVGDGYTF.

The gene calls are TRBV11-3 and TRBJ2-1; TRBD2 aligns across 11 bases. V shed 5 bases and J 9 bases; nucleotides not matched to a gene: 6. The CDR3 is made up of 14 amino acids. The germline CDR1 and CDR2 sequences are SGHNT and YENEEA. The CDR3 sequence: CASSLLAGAGEQFF. The CDR3 DNA is TGTGCCAGCAGCCTACTAGCGGGAGCTGGTGAGCAGTTCTTC.

The CDR3, as DNA: TGTGCCAGCAATGTATTCCCTGGGGCCAACGTCCTGACTTTC. Translating it yields CASNVFPGANVLTF. The chain has TRBV9 and TRBJ2-6, with unresolved D. The germline V gene has CDR1 SGDLS and CDR2 YYNGEE. This CDR3 has 14 amino acids. V lost 6 bases and J lost 2, with 9 bases in between.

The CDR3 nucleotides read TGTGCCAGCGACCTAGGACAGCCTAGACTGGATACGCAGTATTTT. It encodes CASDLGQPRLDTQYF. The chain joins TRBV2 to TRBJ2-3; tentative D call: TRBD1 (6 bases). The CDR3 is 15 residues long. V was trimmed by 8 bases and J by 6 bases, leaving 21 bases between them. Germline loops: CDR1 SNHLY, CDR2 FYNNEI.

The chain carries TRBV7-9 and TRBJ2-4; 9 nucleotides match TRBD1. Germline trimming cut 0 bases from V and 0 bases from J; bases unmatched to any gene: 3. CDR1 and CDR2 from the germline V gene are SEHNR and FQNEAQ (reference sequence). CDR3 length equals 17 residues. The CDR3 here is CASSLAYRGLAKNIQYF. CDR3 DNA sequence: TGTGCCAGCAGCTTAGCGTACAGGGGGCTAGCCAAAAACATTCAGTACTTC.

The rearrangement joins TRBV5-4 to TRBJ2-1, with 15 bases lining up with TRBD2. Trimming cost V 6 bases and J 8 bases; bases outside gene matches: 9. The CDR3 is made up of 16 amino acids. The germline gives CDR1 SGHNT, CDR2 YYREEE (reference sequence). CDR3 sequence: CASNREGLAGGDEQFF. CDR3 coding DNA: TGTGCCAGCAACCGTGAGGGACTAGCGGGAGGAGATGAGCAGTTCTTC.

The chain uses TRBV2 and TRBJ2-6; TRBD1 aligns across 8 bases. V shed 6 bases, J shed 0 bases, and the junction held 7 bases outside the gene matches. The CDR3 totals 17 residues. Germline V gene data show CDR1 as SNHLY and CDR2 as FYNNEI. CDR3 nucleotide sequence: TGTGCCAGCAGCTACAGGGGGTTCAGCTCTGGGGCCAACGTCCTGACTTTC. Translating gives CASSYRGFSSGANVLTF.

The chain carries TRBV27 and TRBJ1-1; D gene ambiguous. This CDR3 is built from 14 residues. CDR1 MNHEY and CDR2 SMNVEV come from the germline V gene (reference sequence). Trimming pared 3 bases from V and 6 bases from J, leaving 14 bases between. CDR3 in amino acids: CASSLSRIGAEAFF. CDR3 coding DNA: TGTGCCAGCAGTTTGAGTCGCATCGGGGCTGAAGCTTTCTTT.

The rearrangement links TRBV7-6 to TRBJ1-6; D perhaps matches TRBD1 (5 bases). With 5 bases removed from V and 6 bases from J, the gap between germline ends came to 11 bases. From germline, CDR1 is SGHVS and CDR2 FNYEAQ. The CDR3 has 14 amino acids. The CDR3 here is CASSLQGGNSPLHF. CDR3 nucleotide sequence: TGTGCCAGCAGCCTTCAGGGTGGTAATTCACCCCTCCACTTT. The whole variable domain, filled in from reference TRBV7-6 and TRBJ1-6, reads GAGVSQSPRYKVTKRGQDVALRCDPISGHVSLYWYRQALGQGPEFLTYFNYEAQQDKSGLPNDRFSAERPEGSISTLTIQRTEQRDSAMYRCASSLQGGNSPLHFGNGTRLTVT.

The rearrangement links TRBV14 to TRBJ2-3, with D unresolved. The CDR3 spans 13 residues. Trimming stripped 3 bases from V and 4 bases from J, with 8 bases between. Germline CDR1 is SGHDN and CDR2 is FVKESK. CDR3 protein: CASSQLTPDTQYF. Here the CDR3 DNA reads TGTGCCAGCAGCCAGCTAACGCCAGATACGCAGTATTTT.

This clone has only a few counts. This sample also contains other DNA sequences that code for the same CDR3. This chain links TRBV9 with TRBJ1-6; D not certain. V lost 0 bases to trimming and J lost 10 bases, with 8 bases between them. Germline CDR1 reads SGDLS; CDR2 reads YYNGEE. The CDR3 covers 13 residues. In DNA, the CDR3 is TGTGCCAGCAGCGTAGATCCGGGGTCACCCCTCCACTTT. Translation: CASSVDPGSPLHF.